This passage covers 15 T cell receptor beta chains from one sample sequenced in a study of blood T cell repertoires in COVID-19. The method was immunoSEQ multiplex PCR; TCRdb's version includes in-frame clones alone and lacks a portion of them. The repertoire holds approximately 290,000 clones, with approximately 90% as singletons. Sequenced input: peripheral blood. All receptors come from a young man with active or convalescent COVID-19.

The chain recombines TRBV2 with TRBJ1-1; 7 nucleotides agree with TRBD1. The V gene's germline CDR1 is SNHLY and CDR2 FYNNEI. V was clipped by 2 bases and J by 1 base; unmatched bases: 1. The CDR3 sequence is 14 residues long. The CDR3 bases are TGTGCCAGCAGTGAAAGGACAGGGAACACTGAAGCTTTCTTT. Protein sequence: CASSERTGNTEAFF.

In its sample, this clone was seen once. The rearrangement links TRBV6-2 or TRBV6-3 to TRBJ1-1; tentatively, D is TRBD1 (6 bases). Trimming stripped 5 bases from V and 8 bases from J, with 9 bases between. CDR1 MNHEY and CDR2 SVGEGT come from the germline V gene. The CDR3 is made up of 11 amino acids. Written as DNA, the CDR3 is TGTGCCAGCAGTGTTACAGGGGAAGCTTTCTTT. It specifies CASSVTGEAFF.

The V call is TRBV11-2, the J call TRBJ1-3, with D possibly being TRBD1 (5 bases). The CDR3 spans 16 residues. V shed 0 bases and J shed 3 bases, with 12 bases lying between them. Germline CDR1 and CDR2: SGHAT and FQNNGV. The CDR3 bases are TGTGCCAGCAGCTTAGATCTCAGGGTTGGTGGAAACACCATATATTTT. It specifies CASSLDLRVGGNTIYF.

The gene calls are TRBV14 and TRBJ2-4, with TRBD2 matching 10 bases. The CDR3 length is 17 residues. V shed 1 base, J shed 0 bases, and the junction held 3 bases outside the gene matches. Germline-derived CDR1 and CDR2 are SGHDN and FVKESK. CDR3 amino acids: CASSQGTSGLAKNIQYF. CDR3 DNA sequence: TGTGCCAGCAGCCAAGGGACTAGCGGTTTAGCCAAAAACATTCAGTACTTC.

This chain connects TRBV18 to TRBJ1-6; 7 nucleotides agree with TRBD1. CDR1 and CDR2 from the germline V gene are KGHSH and LQKENI. After removal of 8 bases from V and 10 bases from J, the junction contained 17 bases not matched to a gene. This CDR3 is built from 16 residues. The chain's CDR3 is CASPTGTHPRNSPLHF. As DNA, the CDR3 is TGTGCCAGCCCGACAGGGACACATCCCCGGAACTCACCCCTCCACTTT.

V usage is TRBV20-1 and J usage is TRBJ2-7; TRBD2 is a possible D gene (5 bases). Germline V gene sequence: CDR1 DFQATT, CDR2 SNEGSKA (reference sequence). This CDR3 contains 11 residues. Trimming shortened V by 2 bases and J by 7 bases, and 9 bases separated the two germline ends. CDR3 DNA: TGCAGTGCTAGAACACTAGGGGAGCAGTACTTC. Encoded protein: CSARTLGEQYF.

The rearrangement links TRBV6-5 to TRBJ1-4; D may be TRBD1 (6 bases). Germline V gene lookup returns CDR1 MNHEY and CDR2 SVGAGI. This CDR3 contains 14 residues. Between the trimmed V and J ends, which lost 8 bases and 7 bases, there was a span of 17 bases. Written as DNA, the CDR3 is TGTGCCAGCGATAGACCAGGGGAGGGTGAAAAACTGTTTTTT. Amino acid sequence: CASDRPGEGEKLFF.

The J gene is TRBJ2-7, the V gene TRBV6-2 or TRBV6-3; TRBD1 matches 8 bases. The ends lost 6 bases at V and 2 bases at J; junction bases unmatched: 6. Per the germline V gene, CDR1 is MNHEY and CDR2 is SVGEGT. The CDR3 runs 14 residues. The CDR3 DNA reads as TGTGCCAGCAGCCCAAGACAGGGGACCTACGAGCAGTACTTC. Amino acid sequence: CASSPRQGTYEQYF.

The gene calls are TRBV7-9 and TRBJ2-7, with D unclear. The CDR3 extends over 13 amino acids. V shed 4 bases and J shed 6 bases, with 13 bases lying between them. Germline loops: CDR1 SEHNR, CDR2 FQNEAQ (reference sequence). The CDR3 DNA follows: TGTGCCAGCAGCTCCACGAACTCGCCCGAGCAGTACTTC. Amino acid sequence: CASSSTNSPEQYF.

J is TRBJ1-2 and V is TRBV6-6; 7 positions match TRBD1. Germline CDR1 and CDR2: MNHNY and SVGAGI (reference sequence). This CDR3 has 13 amino acids. Unmatched junction bases numbered 8, after V lost 5 bases and J lost 8 bases. The CDR3 DNA follows: TGTGCCAGCAGTCCATCGACAGGGAAAGGCTACACCTTC. It is translated as CASSPSTGKGYTF.

The chain couples TRBV6-5 to TRBJ2-7; weak D call: TRBD2 (6 bases). The CDR3 consists of 13 residues. Germline lookup yields CDR1 MNHEY and CDR2 SVGAGI. V lost 6 bases and J lost 3, with 12 bases in between. The CDR3 spells CASRARENYEQYF. For the CDR3, the DNA is TGTGCCAGCAGGGCCCGGGAGAACTACGAGCAGTACTTC.

The chain combines TRBV5-5 with TRBJ1-2, with D unclear. There are 16 residues in the CDR3. The V and J ends lost 4 bases and 3 bases respectively, with 19 bases between them. Per the germline V gene, CDR1 is SGHKS and CDR2 is YYEKEE (reference sequence). In DNA, the CDR3 is TGTGCCAGCAGCCCCGCCGGGATTGAGTTAGACTATGGCTACACCTTC. It is translated as CASSPAGIELDYGYTF. Based on the CDR3 plus reference TRBV5-5 and TRBJ1-2, the full variable domain is DAGVTQSPTHLIKTRGQQVTLRCSPISGHKSVSWYQQVLGQGPQFIFQYYEKEERGRGNFPDRFSARQFPNYSSELNVNALLLGDSALYLCASSPAGIELDYGYTFGSGTRLTVV.

This chain joins TRBV3-1 (or the pseudogene TRBV3-2) and TRBJ2-2; tentative D call: TRBD1 (6 bases). Trimming pared 0 bases from V and 6 bases from J, leaving 14 bases between. This CDR3 spans 16 amino acids. Germline V gene lookup returns CDR1 LGHDT and CDR2 YNNKEL (reference sequence). CDR3 bases: TGTGCCAGCAGCCAAGAGGGGGCCCTAAGGGCCGGGGAGCTGTTTTTT. It translates to CASSQEGALRAGELFF.

The rearrangement links TRBV9 to TRBJ2-7; no definite D call. Trimming took 0 bases from V and 6 from J, leaving 13 bases between them. In germline, CDR1 is SGDLS, CDR2 YYNGEE. The CDR3 consists of 14 residues. In DNA, the CDR3 is TGTGCCAGCAGCGTAGGAGGAGATGTAGCCGAGCAGTACTTC. This translates into CASSVGGDVAEQYF.

The rearrangement links TRBV28 to TRBJ2-2; TRBD1 matches 9 bases. Trimming removed 6 bases from V and 6 bases from J; junction bases left unmatched: 14. CDR3 length equals 17 residues. Germline loops: CDR1 MDHEN, CDR2 SYDVKM. CDR3 sequence (DNA): TGTGCCAGCAGGAAGAATACAGGGGGCGGCAGTGCCGGGGAGCTGTTTTTT. It specifies CASRKNTGGGSAGELFF.